This T cell receptor (beta chain) was recorded in a study of molecular identifiers for immune sequencing clone quantification. Naive CD8 libraries used roughly 17,000 to 1,000,000 sorted cells and 10%, 30% or 50% RNA. In TCRdb, the PCR reads were re-called with MiXCR into one record per CDR3 protein. The table shows hundreds of thousands of distinct CDR3 sequences, with about 25% occurring only once. The germline CDR1 and CDR2 sequences are SGHKS and YYEKEE (reference sequence). Trimming removed 1 base from V and 0 bases from J, with 10 bases in between. This CDR3 has 16 amino acids. Input material: naive CD8+ T cells from blood, with Jurkat cell RNA spiked in. As for subset: FACS-sorted CD8+CD4-CCR7+CD45RA+ naive T cells. The V gene is TRBV5-5, the J gene TRBJ2-2; D may be TRBD1 (5 bases). The source of this sequence is a human donor in good health. Some libraries in this study had Jurkat cell RNA spiked in. In nucleotides, the CDR3 is TGTGCCAGCAGCTTGTTGGGGCAATCGAACACCGGGGAGCTGTTTTTT. This codes for CASSLLGQSNTGELFF.